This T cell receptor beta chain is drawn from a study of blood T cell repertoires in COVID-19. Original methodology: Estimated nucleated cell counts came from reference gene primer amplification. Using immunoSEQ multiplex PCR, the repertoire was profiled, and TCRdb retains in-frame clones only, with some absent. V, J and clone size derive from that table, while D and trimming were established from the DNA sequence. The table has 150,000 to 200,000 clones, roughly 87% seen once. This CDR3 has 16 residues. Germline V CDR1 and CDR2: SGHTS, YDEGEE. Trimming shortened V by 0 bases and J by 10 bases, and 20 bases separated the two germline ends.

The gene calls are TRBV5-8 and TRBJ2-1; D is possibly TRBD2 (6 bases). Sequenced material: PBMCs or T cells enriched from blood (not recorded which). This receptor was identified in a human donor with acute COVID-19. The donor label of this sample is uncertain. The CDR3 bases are TGTGCCAGCAGCTTGGCTTTTCGGTCTCCGACTAGGGAGCAGTTCTTC. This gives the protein CASSLAFRSPTREQFF.